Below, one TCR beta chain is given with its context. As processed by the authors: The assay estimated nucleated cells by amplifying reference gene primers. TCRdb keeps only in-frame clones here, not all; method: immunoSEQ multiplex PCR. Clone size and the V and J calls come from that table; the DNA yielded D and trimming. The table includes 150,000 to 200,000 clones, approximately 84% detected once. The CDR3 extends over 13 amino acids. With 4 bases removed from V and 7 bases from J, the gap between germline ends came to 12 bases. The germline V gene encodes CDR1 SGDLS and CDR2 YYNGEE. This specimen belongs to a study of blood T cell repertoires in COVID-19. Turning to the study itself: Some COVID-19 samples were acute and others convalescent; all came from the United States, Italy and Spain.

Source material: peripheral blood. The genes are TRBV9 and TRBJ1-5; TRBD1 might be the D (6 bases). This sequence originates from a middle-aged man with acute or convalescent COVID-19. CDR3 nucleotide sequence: TGTGCCAGCAGCCCCAGGGGATTCCAGCCCCAGCATTTT. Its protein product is CASSPRGFQPQHF. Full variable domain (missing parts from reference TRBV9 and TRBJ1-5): DSGVTQTPKHLITATGQRVTLRCSPRSGDLSVYWYQQSLDQGLQFLIQYYNGEERAKGNILERFSAQQFPDLHSELNLSSLELGDSALYFCASSPRGFQPQHFGDGTRLSIL.